The present entry profiles one T cell receptor (beta chain) with its context. As yet, its antigen is unknown. The sample is drawn from a study of T cell responses to AZD1222 COVID-19 vaccine. The CDR3 contains 15 residues. V lost 4 bases to trimming and J lost 4 bases; unmatched junction nucleotides: 9. Germline lookup yields CDR1 MNHEY and CDR2 SMNVEV (reference sequence). Produced via immunoSEQ multiplex PCR; TCRdb's table is partial and in-frame only. This table has approximately 83,000 clones, 75% to 95% appearing once. Findings and caveats of the study: Spike-wide vaccine-associated CD4 TCRs dominated at 160-218 and 743-854.

The chain combines TRBV27 with TRBJ2-7; 8 bases line up with TRBD1. This TCR was sampled from an adult in good health. The sequencing used peripheral blood, collected on day 0 of MenACWY control vaccination. This chain's CDR3 is CASSYAGGPLYEQYF. The CDR3 DNA reads as TGTGCCAGCAGTTACGCAGGGGGCCCTCTTTACGAGCAGTACTTC.